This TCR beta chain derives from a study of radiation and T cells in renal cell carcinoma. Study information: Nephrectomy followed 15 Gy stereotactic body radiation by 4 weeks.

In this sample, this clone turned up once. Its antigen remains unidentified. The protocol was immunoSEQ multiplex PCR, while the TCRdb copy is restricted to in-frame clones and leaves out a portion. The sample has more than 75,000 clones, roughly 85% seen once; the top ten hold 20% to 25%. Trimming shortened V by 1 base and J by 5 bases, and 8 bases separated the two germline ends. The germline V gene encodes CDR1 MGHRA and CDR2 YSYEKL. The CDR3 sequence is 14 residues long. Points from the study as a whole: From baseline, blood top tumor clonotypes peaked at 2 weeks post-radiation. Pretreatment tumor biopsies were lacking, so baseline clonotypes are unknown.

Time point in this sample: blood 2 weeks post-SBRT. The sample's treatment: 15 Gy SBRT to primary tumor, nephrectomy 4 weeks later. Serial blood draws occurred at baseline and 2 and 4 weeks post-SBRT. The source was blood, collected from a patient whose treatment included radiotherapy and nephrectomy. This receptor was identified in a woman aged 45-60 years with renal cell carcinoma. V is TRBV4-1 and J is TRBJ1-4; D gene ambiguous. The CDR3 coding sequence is TGCGCCAGCAGCCAAGCTCGTCAGAATGAAAAACTGTTTTTT. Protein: CASSQARQNEKLFF.